This TCR beta chain was documented in a study of identifying expanded T cells in peripheral blood. Sequencing used immunoSEQ multiplex PCR; TCRdb keeps in-frame clones, though not all of them. The sample lists approximately 63,000 clones; roughly 86% were seen once. V lost 2 bases and J lost 10, with 11 bases in between. CDR1 and CDR2 from the germline V gene are MDHEN and SYDVKM. The CDR3 runs 12 residues. This sequence was found in a person between 18 and 69 years old in good health. The material sequenced was blood. The chain couples TRBV28 to TRBJ1-1; D remains ambiguous. CDR3 nucleotide sequence: TGTGCCAGCAGTTTAGGAGGGTTGGCAGCTTTCTTT. Encoded protein: CASSLGGLAAFF.